The 26 T cell receptor beta chains presented below share a single source sample, sequenced in a study of T cell repertoires in cytomegalovirus infection. MiXCR, applied by TCRdb to the reads, yields one record per CDR3 protein. The data contain 500,000 or so distinct CDR3 sequences, about 15% of them singletons. The sequencing input was CD8+ T cells from PBMCs. These receptors originate from a human donor in good health (CMV status not recorded). Some clones in this sample may be carry-over from other donors' samples.

This clonotype was seen more than once but under ten times. The J gene is TRBJ2-1, the V gene TRBV5-5; 7 bases agree with TRBD1. The CDR3 contains 14 residues. Germline V gene data show CDR1 as SGHKS and CDR2 as YYEKEE (reference sequence). V was pared by 1 base and J by 12 bases, with 10 bases of the junction left unmatched. CDR3 coding DNA: TGTGCCAGCAGCTTGCCAGCAGGGGGTAAAGGGCAGTTCTTC. This gives the protein CASSLPAGGKGQFF.

This clonotype was observed a handful of times. The CDR3 loop is CASSLGTGEIGQPQHF. The CDR3 region has the DNA TGTGCCAGCAGTTTAGGGACAGGGGAGATCGGTCAGCCCCAGCATTTT. The chain carries TRBV28 and TRBJ1-5, with 10 bases identical to TRBD1. V shed 2 bases, J shed 6 bases, and the junction held 7 bases outside the gene matches. The CDR3 has 16 amino acids. CDR1 is MDHEN, CDR2 SYDVKM, per germline.

This clonotype has only a few counts. CDR3 bases: TGTGCCAGCAGCGCTGGGGGGGTCGGATACCGCGAGCAGTACTTC. Its protein product is CASSAGGVGYREQYF. The gene calls are TRBV27 and TRBJ2-7; TRBD2 matches 7 bases. The CDR3 is 15 amino acids. Germline values: CDR1 MNHEY, CDR2 SMNVEV (reference sequence). J was trimmed by 6 bases and V by 6 bases; bases with no gene match: 14.

Concerning this clonotype: The CDR3 does not close with the conserved phenylalanine or tryptophan, likely indicating a read error. The limits of the CDR3 on the DNA are not certain, so only TCRdb's listed CDR3 is given. This rearrangement joins TRBV12-3 or TRBV12-4 to TRBJ2-1. Ends included, the CDR3 has 15 residues. CDR3 amino acids: CASSRPGSSYNEQLL.

The V call is TRBV7-8, the J call TRBJ1-1, with D unresolved. Trimming shortened V by 2 bases and J by 5 bases, and 6 bases separated the two germline ends. CDR3 length equals 12 residues. The germline gives CDR1 SGHVS, CDR2 FQNEAQ. The CDR3 loop reads CASSLWCTEAFF. DNA for the CDR3: TGTGCCAGCAGCTTATGGTGTACTGAAGCTTTCTTT. Full variable domain (rest looked up from reference TRBV7-8 and TRBJ1-1): GAGVSQSPRYKVAKRGQDVALRCDPISGHVSLFWYQQALGQGPEFLTYFQNEAQLDKSGLPSDRFFAERPEGSVSTLKIQRTQQEDSAVYLCASSLWCTEAFFGQGTRLTVV.

This clonotype appeared many times. The chain combines TRBV7-8 with TRBJ2-1, with 10 positions matching TRBD1. The CDR3 consists of 15 residues. The germline gives CDR1 SGHVS, CDR2 FQNEAQ. V trimming: 0 bases; J trimming: 9 bases; junction bases outside the gene matches: 5. The CDR3 DNA follows: TGTGCCAGCAGCTTAGCGGGACAGGGGACAACTGAGCAGTTCTTC. It yields the protein CASSLAGQGTTEQFF.

This clonotype was recorded many times. The gene calls are TRBV12-3 or TRBV12-4 and TRBJ1-1, with D maybe TRBD1 (5 bases). The CDR3 runs to 13 residues. V shed 6 bases and J shed 2 bases, with 10 bases lying between them. In DNA, the CDR3 is TGTGCCAGCAGCCCCGGGACCAACACTGAAGCTTTCTTT. This sequence encodes CASSPGTNTEAFF.

This clonotype came up a few times. The chain carries TRBV14 and TRBJ2-2, with D possibly being TRBD2 (8 bases). The CDR3 covers 17 residues. Trimming cost V 0 bases and J 7 bases, with 18 bases left between them. The germline gives CDR1 SGHDN, CDR2 FVKESK. This CDR3 is CASSQDPREGANGELFF. The CDR3 DNA reads as TGTGCCAGCAGCCAAGATCCCCGGGAGGGGGCAAACGGGGAGCTGTTTTTT.

This clonotype has ten or more counts. This chain links TRBV11-3 with TRBJ2-3; D is ambiguous. Germline CDR1 and CDR2: SGHNT and YENEEA. With 1 base removed from V and 2 bases from J, the gap between germline ends came to 7 bases. CDR3 length equals 14 residues. The CDR3 loop reads CASSLGGPTDTQYF. CDR3 DNA: TGTGCCAGCAGCTTAGGTGGGCCCACAGATACGCAGTATTTT.

This clonotype appeared many times. The J gene is TRBJ1-5, the V gene TRBV6-5, with TRBD1 as a possible D gene (5 bases). Germline values: CDR1 MNHEY, CDR2 SVGAGI. V gave up 6 bases and J gave up 7 bases, with 13 bases separating them. CDR3 length equals 13 residues. CDR3: CASRQGFGQPQHF. The CDR3 DNA reads as TGTGCCAGCAGGCAGGGTTTTGGACAGCCCCAGCATTTT.

Note on this clonotype: A much larger clone lies one base from this, so it may be a read error. The rearrangement uses TRBV2 and TRBJ1-5; no clear D. The CDR3 covers 15 residues. Germline V gives CDR1 SNHLY, CDR2 FYNNEI. V dropped 6 bases and J dropped 2 bases, with 14 bases sitting between them. This chain's CDR3 is CASRDQAWGNQPQHF. The CDR3 nucleotides are TGTGCCAGCAGAGATCAGGCATGGGGCAATCAGCCCCAGCATTTT.

This chain joins TRBV5-1 and TRBJ1-4; the D is unclear. CDR1 is SGHRS, CDR2 YFSETQ, per germline. This CDR3 is built from 14 residues. Trimming left V 3 bases short and J 6 bases short, with 12 bases between. The CDR3 spells CASSSRRAHEKLFF. The DNA of the CDR3 is TGCGCCAGCAGCTCCCGGAGGGCACATGAAAAACTGTTTTTT.

The sample holds a few counts of this clonotype. The V and J genes are TRBV4-1 and TRBJ1-2; a weak D match, TRBD1 (6 bases). Germline CDR1 is MGHRA and CDR2 is YSYEKL. Trimming left V 0 bases short and J 4 bases short, with 9 bases between. The CDR3 sequence is 14 residues long. This chain's CDR3 is CASSQENRAYGYTF. The CDR3 region has the DNA TGCGCCAGCAGCCAAGAGAACAGGGCCTATGGCTACACCTTC.

This clonotype was counted many times. The chain uses TRBV12-3 or TRBV12-4 and TRBJ1-6, with D possibly matching TRBD1 (5 bases). Trimming removed 1 base at V and 3 bases at J, with 13 bases between. The CDR3 extends over 17 amino acids. CDR3 sequence reads: CASSLDPGQFYNSPLHF. CDR3 coding DNA: TGTGCCAGCAGTTTAGACCCAGGGCAGTTCTATAATTCACCCCTCCACTTT.

This clonotype was seen ten or more times. V gene TRBV6-1 combines with J gene TRBJ2-6, with D possibly matching TRBD1 (6 bases). Germline assignment: CDR1 MNHNS and CDR2 SASEGT. There are 17 residues in the CDR3. V was cut by 5 bases and J by 0 bases, with 14 bases left in between. The CDR3 reads CASSHQDRSSGANVLTF. As DNA, the CDR3 is TGTGCCAGCAGTCATCAGGACAGAAGCTCTGGGGCCAACGTCCTGACTTTC.

This clonotype was recorded many times. The chain carries TRBV7-9 and TRBJ1-5; D is unresolved. The germline CDR1 and CDR2 sequences are SEHNR and FQNEAQ (reference sequence). There are 14 residues in the CDR3. V was cut by 3 bases and J by 1 base, with 7 bases left in between. This chain's CDR3 is CASSLGTSNQPQHF. CDR3 DNA: TGTGCCAGCAGCTTGGGCACAAGCAATCAGCCCCAGCATTTT. Full variable domain (remainder filled in from reference TRBV7-9 and TRBJ1-5): DTGVSQNPRHKITKRGQNVTFRCDPISEHNRLYWYRQTLGQGPEFLTYFQNEAQLEKSRLLSDRFSAERPKGSFSTLEIQRTEQGDSAMYLCASSLGTSNQPQHFGDGTRLSIL.

This clonotype showed up many times. The V gene is TRBV4-1, the J gene TRBJ1-1; D gene uncertain. Germline V gene data show CDR1 as MGHRA and CDR2 as YSYEKL. The length of the CDR3 is 11 residues. V lost 0 bases to trimming and J lost 12 bases, with 8 bases between them. DNA of the CDR3: TGCGCCAGCAGCCAAGATGCGGGAACTTTCTTT. Translating gives CASSQDAGTFF.

This clonotype was counted a few times. The chain has TRBV19 and TRBJ2-1, with D perhaps TRBD2 (5 bases). The CDR3 is 14 residues long. The V end was cut by 3 bases, the J end by 2 bases, with 8 bases between. Germline assignment: CDR1 LNHDA and CDR2 SQIVND (reference sequence). This CDR3 is CASSIELAYNEQFF. The CDR3 bases are TGTGCCAGTAGTATCGAACTAGCCTACAATGAGCAGTTCTTC.

In this sample, this clonotype turned up many times. The chain employs TRBV6-1 and TRBJ1-6; perhaps TRBD1 as D (5 bases). The CDR3 has 14 residues. The ends were cut back, 3 bases at V and 7 bases at J, with 10 bases in the middle. The germline gives CDR1 MNHNS, CDR2 SASEGT. The CDR3 coding sequence is TGTGCCAGCAGTGAGAGGGGTTGGAATTCACCCCTCCACTTT. This encodes CASSERGWNSPLHF.

This clonotype was detected many times. The V call is TRBV7-9, the J call TRBJ1-4, with 8 bases matching TRBD1. The germline gives CDR1 SEHNR, CDR2 FQNEAQ (reference sequence). CDR3 size: 15 residues. V trimming: 0 bases; J trimming: 7 bases; junction bases outside the gene matches: 4. CDR3 sequence (DNA): TGTGCCAGCAGCTTAGCAGACAGGGGCAGTGAAAAACTGTTTTTT. As protein: CASSLADRGSEKLFF.

This clonotype was found a few times. This sequence joins TRBV19 and TRBJ2-5, with D maybe TRBD2 (6 bases). The CDR3 totals 16 residues. The V gene lost 5 bases and the J gene lost 2 bases, with 18 bases spanning the gap. CDR1 is LNHDA and CDR2 is SQIVND in the germline V gene (reference sequence). The CDR3 DNA reads TGTGCCAGTAGTGGACCAATCGGACTACCTCAAGAGACCCAGTACTTC. Translated: CASSGPIGLPQETQYF. The full variable domain, in which reference TRBV19 and TRBJ2-5 provide the parts outside the CDR3, is DGGITQSPKYLFRKEGQNVTLSCEQNLNHDAMYWYRQDPGQGLRLIYYSQIVNDFQKGDIAEGYSVSREKKESFPLTVTSAQKNPTAFYLCASSGPIGLPQETQYFGPGTRLLVL.

The table lists this clonotype with many counts. V usage is TRBV11-1 and J usage is TRBJ2-3; D might be TRBD2 (6 bases). With 2 bases removed from V and 7 bases from J, the gap between germline ends came to 13 bases. CDR1 and CDR2 (germline): SGHAT, FQDESV (reference sequence). There are 14 residues in the CDR3. The CDR3 sequence is CASSLREDPYTQYF. The CDR3 DNA follows: TGTGCCAGCAGCTTAAGGGAGGATCCGTATACGCAGTATTTT.

The rearrangement uses TRBV4-1 and TRBJ2-5; no clear D gene. CDR1 MGHRA and CDR2 YSYEKL come from the germline V gene. The CDR3 is made up of 14 amino acids. V lost 0 bases and J lost 2, with 7 bases in between. The CDR3 here is CASSQDSSQETQYF. The CDR3 bases are TGCGCCAGCAGCCAAGATTCTTCACAAGAGACCCAGTACTTC.

This clonotype was observed at least ten times. The chain is built from TRBV2 and TRBJ2-3; a weak D match, TRBD2 (6 bases). The CDR3 has 11 amino acids. Germline values: CDR1 SNHLY, CDR2 FYNNEI. Trimming took off 9 bases at V and 5 bases at J, with 9 bases between the two ends. The CDR3 is CARFGGDTQYF. CDR3 bases: TGTGCCAGGTTCGGGGGAGATACGCAGTATTTT.

This clonotype showed up just a few times. The chain joins TRBV2 to TRBJ1-5; D gene unclear. V was pared by 3 bases and J by 1 base, with 10 bases between. CDR1 is SNHLY, CDR2 FYNNEI, per germline. This CDR3 comprises 15 residues. The CDR3 bases are TGTGCCAGCAGTGAGCTGGTTTGGAGCAATCAGCCCCAGCATTTT. Encoded protein: CASSELVWSNQPQHF.

This clonotype appeared many times. V usage is TRBV20-1 and J usage is TRBJ1-6, with D maybe TRBD1 (6 bases). This CDR3 is 18 amino acids long. Looked up from germline, CDR1 is DFQATT and CDR2 is SNEGSKA (reference sequence). V gave up 0 bases and J gave up 1 base, with 16 bases separating them. The CDR3 DNA is TGCAGTGCTAGAGATCGGGAAATAACAGGGTCCTATAATTCACCCCTCCACTTT. Translating gives CSARDREITGSYNSPLHF.